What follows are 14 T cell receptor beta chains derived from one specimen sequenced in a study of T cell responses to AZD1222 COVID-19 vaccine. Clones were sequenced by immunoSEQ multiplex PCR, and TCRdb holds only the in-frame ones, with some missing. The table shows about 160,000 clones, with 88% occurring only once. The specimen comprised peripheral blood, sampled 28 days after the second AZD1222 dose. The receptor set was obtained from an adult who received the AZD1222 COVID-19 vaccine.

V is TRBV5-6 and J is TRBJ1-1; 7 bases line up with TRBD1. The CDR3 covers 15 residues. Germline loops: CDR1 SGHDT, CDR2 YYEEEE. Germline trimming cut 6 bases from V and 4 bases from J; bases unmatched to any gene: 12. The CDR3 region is CASTRQGRGGTEAFF. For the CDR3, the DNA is TGTGCCAGCACGAGACAGGGCCGGGGAGGCACTGAAGCTTTCTTT.

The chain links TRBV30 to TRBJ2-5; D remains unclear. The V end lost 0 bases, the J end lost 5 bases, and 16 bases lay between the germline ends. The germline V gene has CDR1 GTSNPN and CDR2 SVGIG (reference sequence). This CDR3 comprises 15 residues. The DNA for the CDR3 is TGTGCCTGGAGTGTACTACACCCCTCCGGGGAGACCCAGTACTTC. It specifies CAWSVLHPSGETQYF. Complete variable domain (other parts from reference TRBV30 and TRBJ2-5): SQTIHQWPATLVQPVGSPLSLECTVEGTSNPNLYWYRQAAGRGLQLLFYSVGIGQISSEVPQNLSASRPQDRQFILSSKKLLLSDSGFYLCAWSVLHPSGETQYFGPGTRLLVL.

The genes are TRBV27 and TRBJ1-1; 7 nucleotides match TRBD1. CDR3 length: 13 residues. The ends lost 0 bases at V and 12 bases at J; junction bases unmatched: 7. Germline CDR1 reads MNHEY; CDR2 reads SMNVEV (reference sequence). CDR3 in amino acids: CASSLSGRGRTFF. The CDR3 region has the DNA TGTGCCAGCAGTTTATCTGGCAGGGGGAGAACTTTCTTT.

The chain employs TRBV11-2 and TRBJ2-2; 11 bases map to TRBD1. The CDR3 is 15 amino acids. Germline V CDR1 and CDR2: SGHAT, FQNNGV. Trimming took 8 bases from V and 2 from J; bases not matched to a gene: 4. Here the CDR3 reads CASQGTGGNTGELFF. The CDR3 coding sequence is TGTGCCAGCCAAGGGACAGGGGGTAACACCGGGGAGCTGTTTTTT.

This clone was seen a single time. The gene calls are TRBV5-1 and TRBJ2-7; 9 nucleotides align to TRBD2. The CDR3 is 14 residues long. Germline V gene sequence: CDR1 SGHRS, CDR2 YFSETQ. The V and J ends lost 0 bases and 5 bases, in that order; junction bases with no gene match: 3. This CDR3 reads CASSLDSGGHEQYF. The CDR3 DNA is TGCGCCAGCAGCTTGGATAGCGGGGGACACGAGCAGTACTTC.

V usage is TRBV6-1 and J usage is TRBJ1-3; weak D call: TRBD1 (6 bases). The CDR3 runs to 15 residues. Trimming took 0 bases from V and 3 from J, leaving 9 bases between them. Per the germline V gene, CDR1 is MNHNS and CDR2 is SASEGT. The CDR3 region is CASSEAPGVGNTIYF. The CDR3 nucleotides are TGTGCCAGCAGTGAAGCTCCAGGGGTTGGAAACACCATATATTTT.

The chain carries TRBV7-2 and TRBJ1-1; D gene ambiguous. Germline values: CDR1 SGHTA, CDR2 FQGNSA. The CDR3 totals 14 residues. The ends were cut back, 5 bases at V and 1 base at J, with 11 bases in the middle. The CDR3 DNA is TGTGCCAGCAGCGCCGACCCCGGGAACACTGAAGCTTTCTTT. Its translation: CASSADPGNTEAFF.

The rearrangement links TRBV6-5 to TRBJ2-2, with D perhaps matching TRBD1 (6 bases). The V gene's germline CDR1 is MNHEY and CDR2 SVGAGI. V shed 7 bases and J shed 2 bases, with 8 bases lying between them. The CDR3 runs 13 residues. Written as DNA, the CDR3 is TGTGCCAGCATGGGACATAACACCGGGGAGCTGTTTTTT. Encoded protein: CASMGHNTGELFF.

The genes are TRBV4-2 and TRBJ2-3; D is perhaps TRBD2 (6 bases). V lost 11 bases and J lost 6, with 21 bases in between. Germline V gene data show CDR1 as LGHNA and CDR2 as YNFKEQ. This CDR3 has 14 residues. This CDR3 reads CAGGNGRRSDTQYF. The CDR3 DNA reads TGTGCCGGGGGAAATGGGAGGAGGTCGGATACGCAGTATTTT.

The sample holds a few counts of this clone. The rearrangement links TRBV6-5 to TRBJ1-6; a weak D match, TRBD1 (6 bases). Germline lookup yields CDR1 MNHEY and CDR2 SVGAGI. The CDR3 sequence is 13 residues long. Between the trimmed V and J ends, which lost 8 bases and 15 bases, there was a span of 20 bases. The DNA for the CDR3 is TGTGCCAGCCAGATTCGGGACAAGGCTCTCCTCCACTTT. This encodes CASQIRDKALLHF.

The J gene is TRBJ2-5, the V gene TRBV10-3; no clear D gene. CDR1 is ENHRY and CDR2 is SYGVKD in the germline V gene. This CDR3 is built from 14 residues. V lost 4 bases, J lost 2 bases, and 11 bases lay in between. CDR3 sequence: CAISAPGTQETQYF. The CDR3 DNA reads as TGTGCCATCAGTGCACCGGGTACACAAGAGACCCAGTACTTC.

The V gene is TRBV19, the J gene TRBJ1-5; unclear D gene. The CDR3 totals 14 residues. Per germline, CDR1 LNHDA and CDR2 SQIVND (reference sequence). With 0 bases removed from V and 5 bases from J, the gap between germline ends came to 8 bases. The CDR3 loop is CASSIDFRDQPQHF. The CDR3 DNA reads TGTGCCAGTAGTATAGATTTCCGGGATCAGCCCCAGCATTTT.

CDR3 sequence (DNA): TGCGCCAGCCTGCGGGGGCCAGACTACAATGAGCAGTTCTTC. This translates into CASLRGPDYNEQFF. The chain has TRBV5-1 and TRBJ2-1; D possibly corresponds to TRBD2 (7 bases). In germline, CDR1 is SGHRS, CDR2 YFSETQ. The CDR3 covers 14 residues. V was shortened by 7 bases and J by 3 bases, with 14 bases between the two germline ends. Full variable domain (outside the CDR3, taken from reference TRBV5-1 and TRBJ2-1): KAGVTQTPRYLIKTRGQQVTLSCSPISGHRSVSWYQQTPGQGLQFLFEYFSETQRNKGNFPGRFSGRQFSNSRSEMNVSTLELGDSALYLCASLRGPDYNEQFFGPGTRLTVL.

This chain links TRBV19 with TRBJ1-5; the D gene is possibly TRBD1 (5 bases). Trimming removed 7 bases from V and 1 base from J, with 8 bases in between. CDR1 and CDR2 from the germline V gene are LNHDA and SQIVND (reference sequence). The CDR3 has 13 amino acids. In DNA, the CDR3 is TGTGCCAGTAATTGGGGCAGCAATCAGCCCCAGCATTTT. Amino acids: CASNWGSNQPQHF.